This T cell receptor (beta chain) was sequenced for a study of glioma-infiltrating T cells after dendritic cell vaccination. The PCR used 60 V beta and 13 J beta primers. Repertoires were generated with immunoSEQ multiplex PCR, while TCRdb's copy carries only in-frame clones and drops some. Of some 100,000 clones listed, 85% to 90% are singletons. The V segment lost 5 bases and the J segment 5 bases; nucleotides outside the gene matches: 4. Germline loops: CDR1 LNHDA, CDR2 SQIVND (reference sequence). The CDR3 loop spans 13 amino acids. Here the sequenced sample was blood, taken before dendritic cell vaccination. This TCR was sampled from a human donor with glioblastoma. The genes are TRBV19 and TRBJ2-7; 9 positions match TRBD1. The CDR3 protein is CASSVDRGNEQYF. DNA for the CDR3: TGTGCCAGTAGTGTCGACAGGGGGAACGAGCAGTACTTC.